The next 11 T cell receptor delta chains were all read from a single sample in a study of gamma-delta T cells after stem cell transplantation. TCRdb reanalysed the RT-PCR reads with CATT. The data show about 1,200 delta-chain clones, roughly 40% seen once. The specimen sequenced was gamma-delta T cells. These receptor sequences come from a human donor. It is not recorded whose cells these are; they may come from a transplant donor.

Note on this clone: This likely stems from a read error, as it lies one base from a far larger clone. This chain connects TRAV29/DV5 to TRDJ1; 9 bases map to TRDD3. Germline trimming cut 0 bases from V and 0 bases from J; bases unmatched to any gene: 27. Germline lookup yields CDR1 NSMFDY and CDR2 ISSIKDK. The CDR3 runs 23 residues. CDR3 nucleotide sequence: TGTGCAGCAAGCGTGGCTCCCTATCCCCTGGGGGATGGCGGTTTCTTTAACACCGATAAACTCATCTTT. This sequence encodes CAASVAPYPLGDGGFFNTDKLIF.

As concerns this clone: This sample includes further DNA sequences coding for the same CDR3. The rearrangement links TRDV2 to TRDJ1; perhaps TRDD3 as D (6 bases). Germline V lookup: CDR1 GEAIGNYY, CDR2 EKD. V lost 5 bases and J lost 0, with 21 bases in between. CDR3 size: 17 residues. This CDR3 reads CACGPSLAGDHTDKLIF. In DNA form, the CDR3 reads TGTGCCTGTGGGCCCTCTCTAGCTGGGGACCACACCGATAAACTCATCTTT.

As regards this clone: A read error is the likely source, as a far larger clone sits one nucleotide away. Other nucleotide sequences from this sample produce the same CDR3. The chain joins TRDV1 to TRDJ1; D may be TRDD2 or TRDD3 (5 bases each). In germline, CDR1 is TSWWSYY, CDR2 QGS. The CDR3 totals 22 residues. As DNA, the CDR3 is TGTGCCCTTGGGGAACCTCCCCCACCCCTTCTTCTTTGGCCATCGTACACCGATAAACTCATCTTT. Translation gives CALGEPPPPLLLWPSYTDKLIF.

Notes on this clone: A clone one base away is much larger, so this may be a read error. The same CDR3 can be traced to other DNA sequences in this sample. The chain uses TRDV1 and TRDJ1; TRDD3 agrees at 10 bases. This CDR3 comprises 26 residues. The germline V gene encodes CDR1 TSWWSYY and CDR2 QGS. The V and J ends lost 1 base and 0 bases, in that order; junction bases with no gene match: 32. The CDR3 region has the DNA TGTGCTCTTGGGGAACCCCTCCTAGGGGGCCTTTACTGGGGGATCCCGGGGGAAACGTACACCGATAAACTCATCTTT. The encoded protein is CALGEPLLGGLYWGIPGETYTDKLIF.

This chain connects TRDV2 to TRDJ1; D unclear. The V and J ends lost 3 bases and 0 bases respectively, with 16 bases between them. The CDR3 is 16 amino acids. CDR1 and CDR2 (germline): GEAIGNYY, EKD. The chain's CDR3 is CACDPVPGTYTDKLIF. DNA of the CDR3: TGTGCCTGTGACCCAGTTCCCGGAACGTACACCGATAAACTCATCTTT.

The rearrangement joins TRDV1 to TRDJ1, with 13 bases fitting TRDD3. V gave up 4 bases and J gave up 4 bases; unmatched junction bases: 24. CDR1 TSWWSYY and CDR2 QGS come from the germline V gene. The CDR3 has 22 residues. The CDR3 DNA reads TGTGCTCTTGGGGGACCCGTGCCTAGCCAGTACTGGGGGATACGCTCGATCGATAAACTCATCTTT. Amino acids: CALGGPVPSQYWGIRSIDKLIF.

A remark on this clone: A much larger clone differs from this one at a single base, so this may be a read error. Other DNA sequences in the same sample also yield this CDR3. The chain has TRDV2 and TRDJ1; TRDD3 aligns across 8 bases. The V segment lost 4 bases and the J segment 3 bases; nucleotides outside the gene matches: 12. CDR3 length: 16 amino acids. CDR1 and CDR2 from the germline V gene are GEAIGNYY and EKD. The DNA of the CDR3 is TGTGCCTGTGAATTACTGGGGGCCACGGGGCCCGATAAACTCATCTTT. Encoded protein: CACELLGATGPDKLIF.

This clone was seen more than once but under ten times. A far larger clone is one nucleotide away, so this likely arose from a read error. The rearrangement uses TRAV29/DV5 and TRDJ1; either TRDD2 or TRDD3 may fit D (7 bases each). Trimming shortened V by 0 bases and J by 0 bases, and 36 bases separated the two germline ends. Germline V CDR1 and CDR2: NSMFDY, ISSIKDK. There are 23 residues in the CDR3. DNA of the CDR3: TGTGCAGCAAGCGTGGCTTCCTATCCCCCGGGGGATGGCGGTTTCTTTAACACCGATAAACTCATCTTT. Translation gives CAASVASYPPGDGGFFNTDKLIF.

This clone was seen more than once but under ten times. Other nucleotide sequences in the sample specify the same CDR3. Here the CDR3 DNA reads TGTGCCTGTGACACCGTGATGGGGATGGGGGATAGGACCGATAAACTCATCTTT. Its translation: CACDTVMGMGDRTDKLIF. The chain recombines TRDV2 with TRDJ1, with TRDD3 matching 9 bases. The germline CDR1 and CDR2 sequences are GEAIGNYY and EKD. The CDR3 extends over 18 amino acids. V was clipped by 0 bases and J by 2 bases; unmatched bases: 12.

With regard to this clone: The junction departs from germline at one end; a sequencing error may be responsible. Within the sample, other DNA sequences also encode this same CDR3. The chain uses TRDV2 and TRDJ1, with 7 bases that match TRDD3. The CDR3 spans 19 residues. Germline CDR1 and CDR2: GEAIGNYY and EKD. CDR3 sequence: CACDTIGPLVDTRTDNLIF. As DNA, the CDR3 is TGTGCCTGTGACACCATAGGGCCACTGGTGGATACGAGAACCGATAACCTCATCTTT.

This chain joins TRDV2 and TRDJ1; D uncertain. The CDR3 extends over 14 amino acids. Trimming took off 4 bases at V and 0 bases at J, with 11 bases between the two ends. From germline, CDR1 is GEAIGNYY and CDR2 EKD. The CDR3 DNA sequence: TGTGCCTGTGATACCCTCGTAGACACCGATAAACTCATCTTT. Amino acids: CACDTLVDTDKLIF.